The entry that follows covers one T cell receptor (beta chain) sequence. This entry comes from a study of T cells in Graves' hyperthyroidism and ophthalmopathy. Germline CDR1 is SGHTA and CDR2 is FQGTGA. Trimming took 3 bases from V and 6 from J, leaving 9 bases between them. The CDR3 spans 13 residues. The CDR3 regions of TCR beta were amplified from RNA transcripts. Initially, a first-round RT-PCR of the TCR CDR3 employed the HTBI primer set. TCRdb called the multiplex PCR reads again in MiXCR, with one record for every CDR3 protein. The sample lists 660,000 or so distinct CDR3 sequences, less than 25% occurring once.

Material for sequencing was blood. This chain connects TRBV7-3 to TRBJ2-4, with unresolved D. The origin of this receptor is a young man with Graves' ophthalmopathy. The CDR3 region is CASSLTKANIQYF. CDR3 in DNA: TGTGCCAGCAGCTTGACCAAAGCAAACATTCAGTACTTC.